This passage covers 10 T cell receptor beta chains from one sample sequenced in a study of beta chain features in type 1 diabetes (dated by TCRdb to 2016 to 2019). Beyond this particular receptor, the publication reports: Type 1 diabetes patients showed a moderate but significant shortening of TCRB CDR3 length in all four CD4+ subsets.

For these receptors, no antigen is known. Libraries were prepared through the immunoSEQ multiplex PCR assay. The entire amount of isolated RNA was reverse transcribed using the High Capacity cDNA Reverse Transcription Kit, so the sequenced TCRB transcripts were expressed ones. In its TCRdb copy, this immuneACCESS table keeps in-frame sequences only and misses some clones. Where compared with another copy, unresolved V genes explain less than half of these, and the others have no known cause. The sample table shows around 150,000 clones, and around 9% are seen once. The ten most abundant clones make up 0.7% of the sample. The sequencing sample was made of central memory CD4+ T cells from blood. The receptors were sampled from a woman aged 25-40 years with type 1 diabetes.

The rearrangement joins TRBV7-3 to TRBJ2-1; TRBD1 agrees at 7 bases. This CDR3 is built from 15 residues. J gave up 6 bases and V 1 base, and 6 bases lay outside the gene matches. Germline assignment: CDR1 SGHTA and CDR2 FQGTGA. CDR3 sequence (DNA): TGTGCCAGCAGCTTAATAGGGGACAGAGGCAATGAGCAGTTCTTC. Translated, it gives CASSLIGDRGNEQFF.

This clone was seen a single time. The chain recombines TRBV27 with TRBJ1-3; TRBD1 aligns across 9 bases. The CDR3 has 15 residues. Trimming removed 3 bases from V and 0 bases from J; junction bases left unmatched: 0. Germline V CDR1 and CDR2: MNHEY, SMNVEV (reference sequence). In DNA, the CDR3 is TGTGCCAGCAGTTTGGACAGGGGCTCTGGAAACACCATATATTTT. Its protein product is CASSLDRGSGNTIYF.

The rearrangement uses TRBV11-2 and TRBJ2-7; weak D call: TRBD1 (5 bases). Trimming left V 3 bases short and J 4 bases short, with 13 bases between. Looked up from germline, CDR1 is SGHAT and CDR2 is FQNNGV. The CDR3 runs to 14 residues. Here the CDR3 reads CASSLAGKGYEQYF. In DNA form, the CDR3 reads TGTGCCAGCAGCTTGGCAGGGAAGGGGTACGAGCAGTACTTC. Full variable domain (outside the CDR3, taken from reference TRBV11-2 and TRBJ2-7): EAGVAQSPRYKIIEKRQSVAFWCNPISGHATLYWYQQILGQGPKLLIQFQNNGVVDDSQLPKDRFSAERLKGVDSTLKIQPAKLEDSAVYLCASSLAGKGYEQYFGPGTRLTVT.

The rearrangement joins TRBV29-1 to TRBJ1-1, with 9 bases matching TRBD1. With V trimmed by 6 bases and J by 5 bases, 13 bases remained unmatched. The germline CDR1 and CDR2 sequences are SQVTM and ANQGSEA. The CDR3 covers 15 residues. The CDR3 reads CSVQSRQGTGTEAFF. CDR3 nucleotides: TGCAGCGTCCAATCCCGACAGGGGACAGGGACTGAAGCTTTCTTT.

This chain connects TRBV30 to TRBJ2-1; TRBD2 matches 10 bases. From germline, CDR1 is GTSNPN and CDR2 SVGIG (reference sequence). V lost 0 bases, J lost 7 bases, and 9 bases stayed unmatched. The CDR3 loop spans 16 amino acids. The CDR3 sequence is CAWSVRPSGSWNEQFF. As DNA, the CDR3 is TGTGCCTGGAGTGTACGGCCTAGCGGGAGTTGGAATGAGCAGTTCTTC.

This clone turned up a few times. V gene TRBV14 combines with J gene TRBJ2-7, with a weak D call TRBD2 (6 bases). The CDR3 runs to 14 residues. Trimming removed 1 base at V and 3 bases at J, with 10 bases between. The germline V gene has CDR1 SGHDN and CDR2 FVKESK. CDR3 sequence (DNA): TGTGCCAGCAGCCAAGGGGACTTCCACTACGAGCAGTACTTC. Translated: CASSQGDFHYEQYF.

This clone was counted a few times. The chain carries TRBV7-3 and TRBJ2-3; 8 bases align to TRBD2. Germline loops: CDR1 SGHTA, CDR2 FQGTGA. The CDR3 runs to 15 residues. V gave up 5 bases and J gave up 0 bases; unmatched junction bases: 4. This CDR3 reads CASSPRLASTDTQYF. The CDR3 DNA reads as TGTGCCAGCAGCCCCCGACTAGCGAGCACAGATACGCAGTATTTT.

This chain links TRBV27 with TRBJ1-2; TRBD1 agrees at 8 bases. With 5 bases clipped from V and 7 bases from J, the junction kept 9 bases outside the gene matches. From germline, CDR1 is MNHEY and CDR2 SMNVEV (reference sequence). The CDR3 sequence is 14 residues long. In nucleotides, the CDR3 is TGTGCCAGCAGTCCCTCGCAGGGGGCTAGTGGCTACACCTTC. As protein: CASSPSQGASGYTF.

This clone was observed a handful of times. The rearrangement uses TRBV21-1 and TRBJ1-5. TRBV21-1 is reported as a pseudogene. The CDR3 length is 15 residues. CDR3 residues: CASSKGVAGAQPQHF. CDR3 DNA sequence: TGTGCCAGCAGCAAAGGGGTGGCGGGGGCTCAGCCCCAGCATTTT.

This clone was seen a handful of times. CDR3 sequence reads: CASSQGGGRGVGEQYF. For the CDR3, the DNA is TGTGCCAGCAGCCAAGGCGGTGGCAGGGGAGTTGGCGAGCAGTACTTC. The gene calls are TRBV14 and TRBJ2-7, with D possibly TRBD1 on 6 matching bases. This CDR3 is built from 16 residues. Germline V lookup: CDR1 SGHDN, CDR2 FVKESK. Trimming took off 1 base at V and 6 bases at J, with 19 bases between the two ends.